Presented here are 27 T cell receptor beta chains from one specimen sequenced in a study of high-grade serous ovarian cancer treatment subgroups. Tumor samples were taken before definitive surgery or chemotherapy. Profiling relied on immunoSEQ multiplex PCR, and the TCRdb table lists in-frame clones only, not all of them. The sample gives about 4,900 clones, 60% to 75% of which show up once; 9% to 9.5% is in the top ten. Specimen: tumor tissue. The receptors stem from a human donor with high-grade serous ovarian cancer.

The chain joins TRBV5-1 to TRBJ1-1; 7 bases line up with TRBD1. V dropped 0 bases and J dropped 5; count of bases not matched to a gene: 7. Germline CDR1 reads SGHRS; CDR2 reads YFSETQ. This CDR3 is 15 amino acids long. In nucleotides, the CDR3 is TGCGCCAGCAGCTTGGACGGGCAGGGGGAGACTGAAGCTTTCTTT. This sequence encodes CASSLDGQGETEAFF.

The DNA of the CDR3 is TGTGCCAGCAGCTTAGTTTATCTTAGGGCGGGAAAAAATTACGAGCAGTACGTC. Residues: CASSLVYLRAGKNYEQYV. V and J are TRBV7-6 and TRBJ2-7; a possible D gene is TRBD2 (6 bases). This CDR3 has 18 amino acids. V lost 1 base and J 4 bases, leaving 23 bases between the germline ends. The germline V gene encodes CDR1 SGHVS and CDR2 FNYEAQ.

The rearrangement uses TRBV5-5 and TRBJ2-7; the D is unclear. Germline CDR1 is SGHKS and CDR2 is YYEKEE (reference sequence). This CDR3 contains 16 residues. CDR3 nucleotides: TGCGCCAGCAGCCAGCTTCGGTGGAATAGCTCCTACGAGCAGTACGTC. The encoded protein is CASSQLRWNSSYEQYV.

The chain links TRBV10-3 to TRBJ2-1; D possibly uses TRBD1 or TRBD2 (5 bases each). CDR3 size: 11 residues. The germline gives CDR1 ENHRY, CDR2 SYGVKD. V lost 4 bases and J 10 bases, leaving 8 bases between the germline ends. The CDR3 reads CAISVGVEQFF. The CDR3 bases are TGTGCCATCAGTGTGGGGGTGGAGCAGTTCTTC.

This chain joins TRBV30 and TRBJ2-5, with D unclear. CDR3 length: 15 amino acids. Trimming shortened V by 5 bases and J by 2 bases, and 18 bases separated the two germline ends. Germline V gene data show CDR1 as GTSNPN and CDR2 as SVGIG (reference sequence). The CDR3 loop is CAWGSLPGEQETQYF. In DNA form, the CDR3 reads TGTGCCTGGGGCTCCCTTCCAGGAGAACAAGAGACCCAGTACTTC.

This clone was observed a handful of times. The V call is TRBV27, the J call TRBJ2-7; maybe TRBD2 (6 bases). Trimming removed 4 bases from V and 2 bases from J, with 12 bases in between. The CDR3 loop spans 14 amino acids. CDR1 and CDR2 (germline): MNHEY, SMNVEV (reference sequence). The CDR3 here is CASSYRDSPYEQYV. CDR3 coding DNA: TGTGCCAGCAGTTATAGGGACTCCCCCTACGAGCAGTACGTC.

The V gene is TRBV10-2, the J gene TRBJ2-7; 11 bases agree with TRBD1. The CDR3 spans 13 residues. Germline V gene lookup returns CDR1 WSHSY and CDR2 SAAADI. Trimming removed 6 bases from V and 2 bases from J; junction bases left unmatched: 0. The CDR3 DNA follows: TGCGCCAGCAGGGGACAGGGGGCCTACGAGCAGTACGTC. Encoded protein: CASRGQGAYEQYV.

This clone was counted between two and nine times. The genes are TRBV10-1 and TRBJ2-1; perhaps TRBD2 as D (5 bases). Trimming pared 7 bases from V and 0 bases from J, leaving 16 bases between. Germline V gives CDR1 WNHNN, CDR2 SYGVQD (reference sequence). This CDR3 region has 16 residues. The DNA of the CDR3 is TGCGCCAGCACCCCGTTAGCGACAAGCTCCTACAATGAGCAGTTCTTC. Protein sequence: CASTPLATSSYNEQFF.

V gene TRBV7-2 combines with J gene TRBJ1-1; 8 bases line up with TRBD1. This CDR3 has 15 amino acids. V lost 5 bases, J lost 4 bases, and 9 bases stayed unmatched. CDR1 is SGHTA and CDR2 is FQGNSA in the germline V gene. The CDR3 loop reads CASSREGQVGTEAFF. The CDR3 DNA follows: TGTGCCAGCAGCCGGGAGGGACAGGTAGGCACTGAAGCTTTCTTT. The entire variable domain, with the rest obtained from reference TRBV7-2 and TRBJ1-1, is as follows: GAGVSQSPSNKVTEKGKDVELRCDPISGHTALYWYRQSLGQGLEFLIYFQGNSAPDKSGLPSDRFSAERTGGSVSTLTIQRTQQEDSAVYLCASSREGQVGTEAFFGQGTRLTVV.

There are a few counts of this clone. The chain combines TRBV5-1 with TRBJ1-5; D call uncertain. The CDR3 runs 13 residues. V lost 0 bases and J 1 base, leaving 2 bases between the germline ends. Germline lookup yields CDR1 SGHRS and CDR2 YFSETQ. This CDR3 is CASSLDSNQPQHF. The CDR3 DNA sequence: TGCGCCAGCAGCTTGGACAGCAATCAGCCCCAGCATTTT.

V gene TRBV7-2 combines with J gene TRBJ2-2; 8 bases fit TRBD2. This CDR3 has 14 residues. V shed 8 bases, J shed 2 bases, and the junction held 4 bases outside the gene matches. CDR1 and CDR2 (germline): SGHTA, FQGNSA. For the CDR3, the DNA is TGTGCCAGCCTGGGACTAGGAAACACCGGGGAGCTGTTTTTT. Its protein is CASLGLGNTGELFF.

This clone has only a few counts. The chain joins TRBV7-9 to TRBJ1-1; D is uncertain. The ends were cut back, 1 base at V and 11 bases at J, with 14 bases in the middle. The CDR3 length is 13 residues. CDR1 SEHNR and CDR2 FQNEAQ come from the germline V gene (reference sequence). The DNA of the CDR3 is TGTGCCAGCAGCTTAGGGTTATTTGCACACGCTTTCTTT. This encodes CASSLGLFAHAFF.

A single count supports this clone. The J gene is TRBJ2-1, the V gene TRBV9; 7 nucleotides align to TRBD2. V gave up 0 bases and J gave up 14 bases; unmatched junction bases: 5. Germline V gene lookup returns CDR1 SGDLS and CDR2 YYNGEE. CDR3 size: 12 residues. CDR3 amino acids: CASSVDSGVEFF. CDR3 sequence (DNA): TGTGCCAGCAGCGTAGACAGCGGGGTTGAGTTCTTC.

This clone occurred once. The J gene is TRBJ2-5, the V gene TRBV6-5, with 8 nucleotides matching TRBD1. Per the germline V gene, CDR1 is MNHEY and CDR2 is SVGAGI. The CDR3 totals 15 residues. J was trimmed by 2 bases and V by 5 bases; bases with no gene match: 7. The CDR3 sequence: CASSLGGTGQETQYF. CDR3 nucleotides: TGTGCCAGCAGTCTTGGGGGGACAGGACAAGAGACCCAGTACTTC.

The genes are TRBV2 and TRBJ2-5, with 8 bases aligning to TRBD1. Germline-derived CDR1 and CDR2 are SNHLY and FYNNEI. The CDR3 extends over 15 amino acids. V dropped 6 bases and J dropped 5; count of bases not matched to a gene: 11. CDR3 coding DNA: TGTGCCAGCAGCCCCGACAGGGGTTCTGATGAGACCCAGTACTTC. Translation gives CASSPDRGSDETQYF.

The V gene is TRBV14, the J gene TRBJ2-3; unclear D gene. CDR1 SGHDN and CDR2 FVKESK come from the germline V gene. This CDR3 is 16 amino acids long. Trimming stripped 0 bases from V and 8 bases from J, with 18 bases between. The CDR3 DNA reads TGTGCCAGCAGCCAAGATCGGCCGGTTAGTTTAGGTACGCAGTATTTT. The encoded protein is CASSQDRPVSLGTQYF.

The chain joins TRBV5-6 to TRBJ1-1; 7 bases match TRBD1. The CDR3 loop spans 16 amino acids. After removal of 4 bases from V and 3 bases from J, the junction contained 12 bases not matched to a gene. Germline CDR1 reads SGHDT; CDR2 reads YYEEEE. DNA for the CDR3: TGTGCCAGCAGCCCAGGGGGATGGGGGAACGACACTGAAGCTTTCTTT. Its protein product is CASSPGGWGNDTEAFF.

This clone was found once. The chain is built from TRBV2 and TRBJ1-3; D is possibly TRBD1 (5 bases). The length of the CDR3 is 16 residues. Trimming took 6 bases from V and 1 from J, leaving 16 bases between them. CDR1 is SNHLY, CDR2 FYNNEI, per germline. Written as DNA, the CDR3 is TGTGCCAGCAGCCCCAAGGGACCTTTTTCTGGAAACACCATATATTTT. Translating it yields CASSPKGPFSGNTIYF.

CDR3 residues: CAIGTDRGIYEQYF. Written as DNA, the CDR3 is TGTGCCATCGGAACGGACAGGGGTATATACGAGCAGTACTTC. The V gene is TRBV10-3, the J gene TRBJ2-7, with 9 bases lining up with TRBD1. Germline assignment: CDR1 ENHRY and CDR2 SYGVKD. The CDR3 totals 14 residues. V gave up 8 bases and J gave up 4 bases; unmatched junction bases: 9.

The J gene is TRBJ1-6, the V gene TRBV27; D is unclear. This CDR3 region has 14 residues. Germline loops: CDR1 MNHEY, CDR2 SMNVEV (reference sequence). V lost 4 bases to trimming and J lost 5 bases, with 9 bases between them. This CDR3 reads CASSSRADNSPLHF. CDR3 in DNA: TGTGCCAGCAGTTCCCGGGCAGATAATTCACCCCTCCACTTT.

V usage is TRBV5-6 and J usage is TRBJ2-4; TRBD2 matches at 8 bases. V was pared by 2 bases and J by 0 bases, with 13 bases of the junction left unmatched. Germline V CDR1 and CDR2: SGHDT, YYEEEE. This CDR3 is 19 amino acids long. CDR3 nucleotide sequence: TGTGCCAGCAGCTTATGGCTAGCGGGCCCTATACTAGCCAAAAACATTCAGTACTTC. Amino acid sequence: CASSLWLAGPILAKNIQYF.

V is TRBV25-1 and J is TRBJ2-7, with D hard to call. The ends were cut back, 5 bases at V and 6 bases at J, with 8 bases in the middle. The CDR3 has 11 residues. In germline, CDR1 is MGHDK, CDR2 SYGVNS. In nucleotides, the CDR3 is TGTGCCAGCAGTCTGTACGGCGAGCAGTACTTC. Amino acids: CASSLYGEQYF.

The chain is built from TRBV7-9 and TRBJ2-5; 9 bases agree with TRBD2. The V segment lost 11 bases and the J segment 5 bases; nucleotides outside the gene matches: 9. Germline CDR1 and CDR2: SEHNR and FQNEAQ (reference sequence). The CDR3 has 13 residues. The chain's CDR3 is CAQRIAGAETQYF. CDR3 bases: TGTGCCCAGAGAATAGCGGGAGCGGAGACCCAGTACTTC. Full variable domain (missing parts from reference TRBV7-9 and TRBJ2-5): DTGVSQNPRHKITKRGQNVTFRCDPISEHNRLYWYRQTLGQGPEFLTYFQNEAQLEKSRLLSDRFSAERPKGSFSTLEIQRTEQGDSAMYLCAQRIAGAETQYFGPGTRLLVL.

The chain links TRBV2 to TRBJ2-1; 8 nucleotides match TRBD2. CDR3 length: 13 residues. V trimming: 10 bases; J trimming: 2 bases; junction bases outside the gene matches: 4. CDR1 and CDR2 (germline): SNHLY, FYNNEI. The CDR3 region is CANQREPYNEQFF. The CDR3 DNA sequence: TGTGCCAACCAGCGGGAGCCCTACAATGAGCAGTTCTTC.

The chain links TRBV18 to TRBJ2-1; a weak D match, TRBD1 (6 bases). The CDR3 covers 14 residues. The germline V gene encodes CDR1 KGHSH and CDR2 LQKENI. Trimming stripped 5 bases from V and 7 bases from J, with 15 bases between. CDR3 sequence: CASSIKQGDNEQFF. The DNA for the CDR3 is TGTGCCAGCTCAATAAAACAGGGCGATAATGAGCAGTTCTTC.

The rearrangement joins TRBV11-2 to TRBJ2-1; 7 bases map to TRBD1. Germline CDR1 and CDR2: SGHAT and FQNNGV. This CDR3 contains 14 residues. V gave up 5 bases and J gave up 10 bases; unmatched junction bases: 11. CDR3 region: CASSVRTGRVEQFF. Written as DNA, the CDR3 is TGTGCCAGCAGCGTTAGGACAGGACGCGTAGAGCAGTTCTTC.

This rearrangement joins TRBV2 to TRBJ1-6; TRBD1 aligns across 9 bases. Germline loops: CDR1 SNHLY, CDR2 FYNNEI. V gave up 7 bases and J gave up 10 bases; unmatched junction bases: 11. The CDR3 extends over 15 amino acids. DNA of the CDR3: TGTGCCAGCACCCATAGGGGGACAGGGACCTCACCCCTCCACTTT. Translated, it gives CASTHRGTGTSPLHF. Full variable domain (outside the CDR3, taken from reference TRBV2 and TRBJ1-6): EPEVTQTPSHQVTQMGQEVILRCVPISNHLYFYWYRQILGQKVEFLVSFYNNEISEKSEIFDDQFSVERPDGSNFTLKIRSTKLEDSAMYFCASTHRGTGTSPLHFGNGTRLTVT.